Listed below are T cell receptor beta chains from one sample, sequenced in a study of shared clonotypes between healthy human individuals. TCRdb's table, derived via immunoSEQ multiplex PCR, lists solely in-frame clones and lacks some. The repertoire holds hundreds of thousands of clones, with approximately 95% as singletons. The source material was naive CD8+ T cells sorted from blood. All receptors derive from a woman aged 25 to 39 in good health. CDR3s include the opening cysteine and the closing phenylalanine or tryptophan. A D gene is named only where the DNA matches it firmly. Only some rows state a clone size, as once, few, many or a class for expanded clones.

abundance	j_gene	v_gene	d_gene	CDR3nt	CDR3aa
.	TRBJ2-7	TRBV7-6	.	TGTGCCAGCAGCCCGGGGGTTTCGGGACTCGACTCCTACGAGCAGTACTTC	CASSPGVSGLDSYEQYF
.	TRBJ2-2	TRBV28	.	TGTGCCAGCGAATTTTCAATCACAGGGACCGGGGAGCTGTTTTTT	CASEFSITGTGELFF
.	TRBJ2-7	TRBV6-1	.	TGTGCCAGCAGTGAACCTAGCATGCCCTCCTACGAGCAGTACTTC	CASSEPSMPSYEQYF
.	TRBJ2-7	TRBV28	TRBD2	TGTGCCAGCAATCCTGGGACTAGCGGGAGCTCCTACGAGCAGTACTTC	CASNPGTSGSSYEQYF
.	TRBJ2-6	TRBV29-1	.	TGCAGCGTTCGGTTCCGGGACGGGGCCAACGTCCTGACTTTC	CSVRFRDGANVLTF
.	TRBJ2-7	TRBV27	TRBD2	TGTGCCAGCAGTTTATCTAGCGGGAGCCGGGGCTACGAGCAGTACTTC	CASSLSSGSRGYEQYF
.	TRBJ1-5	TRBV28	.	TGTGCCAGCAGTTTAGAGGGAGGGGAGGGGAATCAGCCCCAGCATTTT	CASSLEGGEGNQPQHF
.	TRBJ2-7	TRBV19	.	TGTGCCAGTAGGGGTCTTTGGCGGGGCTCCTACGAGCAGTACTTC	CASRGLWRGSYEQYF
.	TRBJ2-3	TRBV27	TRBD2	TGTGCCAGCAGTTTAGCGGGAGAGCGAGATACGCAGTATTTT	CASSLAGERDTQYF
once	TRBJ1-1	TRBV28	TRBD1	TGTGCCAGCAGTTTTCACAGGGGGAATAGGTTGGACACTGAAGCTTTCTTT	CASSFHRGNRLDTEAFF
.	TRBJ1-1	TRBV2	.	TGTGCCAGCCTTATGGAAGGGGCAGACACTAACACTGAAGCTTTCTTT	CASLMEGADTNTEAFF
.	TRBJ2-1	TRBV13	.	TGTGCCAGCAGCTCCCCCTCGGGAACCTACTACAATGAGCAGTTCTTC	CASSSPSGTYYNEQFF
.	TRBJ2-7	TRBV29-1	.	TGCAGCGTTTCTAGCGAGAATTCCTACGAGCAGTACTTC	CSVSSENSYEQYF
.	TRBJ2-7	TRBV11-2	TRBD1	TGTGCCAGCGGCCCGGGACAGGGCTACGAGCAGTACTTC	CASGPGQGYEQYF
.	TRBJ1-1	TRBV19	.	TGTGCCAGTAGAACCACCCTGAACACTGAAGCTTTCTTT	CASRTTLNTEAFF
.	TRBJ1-2	TRBV2	.	TGTGCCAGCAGTGAAGCGCTTGGCCGTCCGGGCTACACCTTC	CASSEALGRPGYTF
.	TRBJ2-1	TRBV19	.	TGTGCCAGTAGTCTCTCCCCAACTACCATGGTCGACAATGAGCAGTTCTTC	CASSLSPTTMVDNEQFF
.	TRBJ2-3	TRBV28	.	TGTGCCAGCAGTCATCGTACGGGGGTGACAGATACGCAGTATTTT	CASSHRTGVTDTQYF
.	TRBJ2-2	TRBV7-9	.	TGTGCCAGCAGCTTCTCCCTCGGCACCGGGGAGCTGTTTTTT	CASSFSLGTGELFF
.	TRBJ2-7	TRBV6-1	TRBD1	TGTGCCAGCAGTAACCGGGACAGAAATTACGAGCAGTACTTC	CASSNRDRNYEQYF
.	TRBJ2-3	TRBV14	.	TGTGCCAGTTCTGGGACGGGAAGCACAGATACGCAGTATTTT	CASSGTGSTDTQYF
.	TRBJ2-1	TRBV27	.	TGTGCCAGCAGTATGACTCTCTGGCGGTCATACAATGAGCAGTTCTTC	CASSMTLWRSYNEQFF
.	TRBJ2-5	TRBV15	.	TGTGCCACCAGCCGAGGGGAGCGGCCGGAGGAGACCCAGTACTTC	CATSRGERPEETQYF
.	TRBJ1-1	TRBV7-6	.	TGTGCCAGCAGCTTAATTTTAGGGACGAACACTGAAGCTTTCTTT	CASSLILGTNTEAFF
.	TRBJ2-7	TRBV29-1	.	TGCAGCGTTGAAGTGGGTTACGAGCAGTACTTC	CSVEVGYEQYF